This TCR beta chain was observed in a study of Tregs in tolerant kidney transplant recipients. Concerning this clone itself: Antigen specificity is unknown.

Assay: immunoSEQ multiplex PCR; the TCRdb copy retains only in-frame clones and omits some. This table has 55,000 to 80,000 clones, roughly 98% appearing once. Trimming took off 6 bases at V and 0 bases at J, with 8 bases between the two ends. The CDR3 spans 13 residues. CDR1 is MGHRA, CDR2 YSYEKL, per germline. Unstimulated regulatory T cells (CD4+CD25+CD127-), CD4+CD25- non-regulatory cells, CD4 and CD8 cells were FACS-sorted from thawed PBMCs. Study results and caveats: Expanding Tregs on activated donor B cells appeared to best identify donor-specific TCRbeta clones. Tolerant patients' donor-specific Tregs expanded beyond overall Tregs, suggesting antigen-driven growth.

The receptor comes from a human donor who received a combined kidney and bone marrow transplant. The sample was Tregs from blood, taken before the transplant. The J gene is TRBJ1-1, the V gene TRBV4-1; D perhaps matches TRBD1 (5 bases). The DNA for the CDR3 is TGCGCCAGCAGGAAACAGGTGAACACTGAAGCTTTCTTT. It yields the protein CASRKQVNTEAFF.